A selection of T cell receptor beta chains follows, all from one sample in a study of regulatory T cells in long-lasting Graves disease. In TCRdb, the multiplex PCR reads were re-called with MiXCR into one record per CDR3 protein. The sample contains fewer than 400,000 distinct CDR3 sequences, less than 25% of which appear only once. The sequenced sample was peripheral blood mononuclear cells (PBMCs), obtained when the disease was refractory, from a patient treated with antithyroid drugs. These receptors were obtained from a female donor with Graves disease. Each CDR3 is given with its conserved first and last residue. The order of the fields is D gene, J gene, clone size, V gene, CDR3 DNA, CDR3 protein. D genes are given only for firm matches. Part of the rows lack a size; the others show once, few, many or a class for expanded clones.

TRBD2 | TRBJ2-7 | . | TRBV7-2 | TGTGCCAGCGGCCCCAGCGGGGGTCCCTACGAGCAGTACTTC | CASGPSGGPYEQYF
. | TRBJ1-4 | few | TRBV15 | TGTGCCACCAGCAGCAAATACCCCAGGGATTCGAATGAAAAACTGTTTTTT | CATSSKYPRDSNEKLFF
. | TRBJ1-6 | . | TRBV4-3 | TGCGCCAGCAGCCAAGGGAGGGGTAATTCACCCCTCCACTTT | CASSQGRGNSPLHF
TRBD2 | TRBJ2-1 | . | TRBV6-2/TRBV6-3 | TGTGCCAGCAGTAGCCCCCCTAGCGGGAGAAGAATCGATGAGCAGTTCTTC | CASSSPPSGRRIDEQFF
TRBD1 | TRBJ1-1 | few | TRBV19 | TGTGCCAGTAGTCACCCCAAGAACGCAGGGGGCGATGGGTGGTTTAACGCTGAAGCTTTCTTT | CASSHPKNAGGDGWFNAEAFF
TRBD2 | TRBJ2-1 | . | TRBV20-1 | TGCAGTGCCTCACGACTAGCGGGAGACGTCCAGGATGAGCAGTTCTTC | CSASRLAGDVQDEQFF
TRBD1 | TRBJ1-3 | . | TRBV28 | TGTGCCAGCAGCCGGGGACAGGGAAACACCATATATTTT | CASSRGQGNTIYF
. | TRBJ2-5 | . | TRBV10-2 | TGCGCCAGCAGTGAGTTCGGTAGTTTGGGGCCGCAGGAGACCCAGTACTTC | CASSEFGSLGPQETQYF
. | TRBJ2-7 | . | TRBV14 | TGTGCCAGCAGCCAAGAATTCGAGCAGTACTTC | CASSQEFEQYF
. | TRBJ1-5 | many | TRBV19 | TGTGCCAGTAGTATGCCGAGAGGGAGAATCAATCAGCCCCAGCATTTT | CASSMPRGRINQPQHF
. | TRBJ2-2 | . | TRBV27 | TGTGCCAGCAAAACTGGGGGCTACTACGGGGAGCTGTTTTTT | CASKTGGYYGELFF
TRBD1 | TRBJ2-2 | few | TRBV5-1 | TGCGCCAGCAGCCAGGGACAGAAACCCGGGGAGCTGTTTTTT | CASSQGQKPGELFF
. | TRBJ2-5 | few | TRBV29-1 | TGCAGCGTTGAGAAGGCAGCAGAAGAGACCCAGTACTTC | CSVEKAAEETQYF
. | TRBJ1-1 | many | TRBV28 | TGTGCCAGCAGTTTCCCGAACACTGAAGCTTTCTTT | CASSFPNTEAFF
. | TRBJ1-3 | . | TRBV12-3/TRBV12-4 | TGTGCCAGCAGTTTCGGACAGATTGGAAACACCATATATTTT | CASSFGQIGNTIYF
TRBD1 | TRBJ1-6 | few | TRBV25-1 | TGTGCCAGCAGTGAGACACAGGGGATGCGGGGTTCACCCCTCCACTTT | CASSETQGMRGSPLHF
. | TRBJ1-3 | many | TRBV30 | TGTGCCTGGGAACAATTTGTAGGAAACACCATATATTTT | CAWEQFVGNTIYF